This T cell receptor beta chain was obtained from a study of T cells in Graves' hyperthyroidism and ophthalmopathy. The CDR3 runs to 15 residues. The germline CDR1 and CDR2 sequences are MGHDK and SYGVNS. V lost 5 bases and J 1 base, leaving 13 bases between the germline ends. Amplified TCR beta CDR3 regions came from RNA transcripts. TCR CDR3 regions were first amplified by RT-PCR with HTBI primers. One entry per CDR3 protein, called by TCRdb with MiXCR from the multiplex PCR reads. The sample carries 750,000 to 950,000 distinct CDR3 sequences, 35% to 45% recorded once. The chain links TRBV25-1 to TRBJ2-3; the D gene is possibly TRBD2 (6 bases). This TCR was recovered from a man in his late teens or twenties with Graves' hyperthyroidism. Sequenced: blood. CDR3: CASSYPQRGTDTQYF. CDR3 DNA sequence: TGTGCCAGCAGTTATCCCCAGCGGGGCACAGATACGCAGTATTTT.